This TCR beta chain emerged from a study of OX40 agonist ivuxolimab in advanced cancers. Regarding the research as a whole: Ivuxolimab was an agonistic, fully human IgG2 monoclonal antibody directed against OX40 (CD134), a costimulatory receptor. Intravenous ivuxolimab was administered to patients every 2 weeks at six dose levels: 0.01, 0.1, 0.3, 1.5, 3 and 10 mg/kg. Among the roughly 54 dose-escalation patients, approximately 20 had hepatocellular carcinoma, 15 melanoma, 9 renal cell carcinoma and 9 head and neck cancer. The dose-escalation cohort was 82.7% male with a mean age of around 64 years, ranging from roughly 20 to 80. Patients were allowed to have had prior anti-PD-1, anti-PD-L1 or anti-CTLA-4 therapy, and around two fifths of the dose-escalation patients had been treated with checkpoint inhibitors. Partial responses occurred in three dose-escalation patients: two with cutaneous melanoma and one with hepatocellular carcinoma. The purpose of peripheral TCRbeta sequencing was to test whether ivuxolimab changed TCR sequence diversity and led to clonal T-cell expansion. The paper describes the monotherapy dose-escalation part (N of about 55 patients) of the phase I trial of ivuxolimab. Study-level results and caveats: After ivuxolimab, more expanded clones were found on average in CD8+ T cells than in CD4+ T cells. At doses of 0.1 to 3.0 mg/kg, clonal expansion of both CD4+ and CD8+ blood T cells was observed from baseline to week 6. Low levels of normalized T-cell clonal expansion were also seen in some patients who did not respond. In partial responders in the 0.1-3.0 mg/kg groups, normalized peripheral clonal expansion was found to be among the lowest, especially among CD8+ T cells. The antigen specificity of the peripheral T cells that underwent clonal expansion was not determined.

Concerning this clone itself: There is no known antigen for this receptor. Base qualities were left out, and no much larger clone turns up one base away.

Genomic DNA was extracted from sorted cells for sequencing of the TCRbeta CDR3 region. The immunoSEQ Assay was used to sequence the TCRbeta CDR3 regions. Not all clones reach the TCRdb copy of this immuneACCESS table, which keeps in-frame sequences only. Checked studies attribute under half of the gap to unresolved V genes and leave the rest unexplained. This sample is represented by 25,000 to 35,000 clones; about 82% of them were singletons. The ten biggest clones cover roughly 25% of the sample. V is pared back by 6 bases and J by 5 bases, with 17 bases lying between the germline termini. Inclusive of the bounding cysteine and phenylalanine, the CDR3 is 14 residues long. Kept here is only the CDR3 DNA, which spans 42 bases and is read in frame from base 1. The germline V gene yields SNHLY for CDR1 and FYNNEI for CDR2. Patients with a history of autoimmune disease or receiving systemic immunosuppression were excluded from the trial. In every dose cohort, peripheral blood was drawn for TCR sequencing at baseline, cycle 4 day 1, and cycle 7 day 1. Samples were obtained from an open-label, multicenter, first-in-human phase I dose-escalation trial of ivuxolimab. Adults with locally advanced or metastatic melanoma, renal cell, hepatocellular, or head and neck squamous cell carcinoma were enrolled in the trial. Before TCR sequencing, CD4+ T cells and CD8+ T cells were sorted from peripheral blood as separate populations.

The V gene is TRBV2 and the J gene is TRBJ2-7; the D call could be TRBD1 or TRBD2, with each sharing 5 bases. The specimen comprised CD4+ or CD8+ T cells sorted from blood, sampled in a trial of the OX40 agonist ivuxolimab. This sequence was found in an adult with an advanced solid tumor such as melanoma, head and neck, liver or kidney cancer. CDR3 sequence: CASSVRDGPDEQYF. Read as DNA, the sequence is TGTGCCAGCAGCGTCCGGGACGGACCAGACGAGCAGTACTTC.